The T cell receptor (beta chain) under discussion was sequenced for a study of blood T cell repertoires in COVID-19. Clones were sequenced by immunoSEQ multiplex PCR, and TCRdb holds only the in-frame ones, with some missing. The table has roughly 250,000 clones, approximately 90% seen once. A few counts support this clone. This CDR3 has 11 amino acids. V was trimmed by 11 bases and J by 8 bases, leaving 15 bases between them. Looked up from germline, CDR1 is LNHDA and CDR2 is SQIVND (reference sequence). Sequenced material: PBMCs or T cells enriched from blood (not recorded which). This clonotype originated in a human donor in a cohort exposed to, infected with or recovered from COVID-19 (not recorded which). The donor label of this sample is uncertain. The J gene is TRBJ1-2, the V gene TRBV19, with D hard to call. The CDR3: CAPGGLEGYTF. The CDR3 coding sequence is TGTGCCCCTGGAGGGTTGGAGGGCTACACCTTC.